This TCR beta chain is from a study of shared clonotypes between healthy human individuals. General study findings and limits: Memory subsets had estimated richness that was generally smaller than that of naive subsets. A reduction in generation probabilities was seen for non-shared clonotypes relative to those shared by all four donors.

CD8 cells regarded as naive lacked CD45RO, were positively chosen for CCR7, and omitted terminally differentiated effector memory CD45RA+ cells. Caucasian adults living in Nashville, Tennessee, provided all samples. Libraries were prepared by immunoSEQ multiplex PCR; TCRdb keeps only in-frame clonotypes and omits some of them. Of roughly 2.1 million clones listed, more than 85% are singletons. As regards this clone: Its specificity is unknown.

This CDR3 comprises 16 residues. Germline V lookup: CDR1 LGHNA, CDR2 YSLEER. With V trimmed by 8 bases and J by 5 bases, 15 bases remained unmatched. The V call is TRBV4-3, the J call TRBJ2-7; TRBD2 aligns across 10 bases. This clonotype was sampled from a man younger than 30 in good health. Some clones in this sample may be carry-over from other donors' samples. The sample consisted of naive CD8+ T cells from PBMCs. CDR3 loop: CASPPGASGSFHEQYF. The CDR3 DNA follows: TGCGCCAGCCCCCCGGGGGCTAGCGGGAGTTTCCACGAGCAGTACTTC.